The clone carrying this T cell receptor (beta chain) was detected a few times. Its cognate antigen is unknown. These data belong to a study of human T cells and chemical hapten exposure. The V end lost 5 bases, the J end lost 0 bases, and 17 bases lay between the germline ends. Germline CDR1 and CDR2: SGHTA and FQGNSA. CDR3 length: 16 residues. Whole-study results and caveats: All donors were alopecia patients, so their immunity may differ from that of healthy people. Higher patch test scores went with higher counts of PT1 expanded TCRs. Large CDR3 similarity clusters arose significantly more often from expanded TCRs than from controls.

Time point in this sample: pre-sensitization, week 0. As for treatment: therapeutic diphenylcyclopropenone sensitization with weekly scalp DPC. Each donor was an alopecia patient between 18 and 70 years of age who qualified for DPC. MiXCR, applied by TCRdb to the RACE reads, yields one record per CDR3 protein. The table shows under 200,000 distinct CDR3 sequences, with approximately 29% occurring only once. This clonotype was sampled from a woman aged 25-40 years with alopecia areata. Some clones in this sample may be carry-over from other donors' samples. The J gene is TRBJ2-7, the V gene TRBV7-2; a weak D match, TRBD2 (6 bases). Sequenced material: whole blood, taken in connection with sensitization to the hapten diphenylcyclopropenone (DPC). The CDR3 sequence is CASSKLAELPSYEQYF. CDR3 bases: TGTGCCAGCAGCAAGTTAGCGGAGCTCCCCTCCTACGAGCAGTACTTC.